This is a list of T cell receptor beta chains from one sample in a study of human T cells and chemical hapten exposure. TCRdb processed the RACE reads anew with MiXCR; each CDR3 protein has one entry. The sample yields more than 300,000 distinct CDR3 sequences, 5.1% seen once. This sample comprised whole blood, obtained in connection with sensitization to the hapten diphenylcyclopropenone (DPC). These receptors were collected from a woman between 45 and 60 years old with alopecia areata. Some clones in this sample may be carry-over from other donors' samples. Both conserved end residues are part of each CDR3.

TRBV20-1	TRBJ1-1	CSARQGFDTEAFF
TRBV5-1	TRBJ2-5	CASRYEMETQYF
TRBV5-1	TRBJ2-3	CASSPGTGVGTDTQYF
TRBV5-1	TRBJ2-3	CASSPGTSSDTQYF
TRBV7-6	TRBJ1-2	CASSSLQGARGYGYTF
TRBV27	TRBJ2-3	CASSFEAPGLAGNTDTQYF
TRBV5-1	TRBJ1-2	CASSLVFDYGYTF
TRBV7-2	TRBJ2-7	CASSLGPGPYEQYF
TRBV6-5	TRBJ1-4	CASSYRLGFDEKLFF
TRBV9	TRBJ2-1	CASSTPPGEQFF
TRBV27	TRBJ1-1	CASSLSFRLNTEAFF
TRBV28	TRBJ2-5	CASSSDGRNQETQYF
TRBV6-1	TRBJ2-3	CASSELGRSTDTQYF
TRBV7-2	TRBJ1-4	CASTLSGGRNEKLFF
TRBV3-1	TRBJ1-2	CASSQDPRTHNYGYTF
TRBV28	TRBJ1-4	CASSLVQGTNEKLFF
TRBV7-9	TRBJ2-3	CASSYGTGGQADTQYF
TRBV4-1	TRBJ1-6	CASSHERGTAFCF
TRBV20-1	TRBJ2-7	CSAPRGAVSGEQYF
TRBV28	TRBJ1-2	CASSLPHAGANYGYTF
TRBV5-1	TRBJ1-1	CASSSGQGKNTEAFF
TRBV27	TRBJ1-5	CAVGQGINQPQHF
TRBV21-1	TRBJ1-1	CASSSLVWRETQMNTEAFF
TRBV28	TRBJ2-4	CASTEAVAKNIQYF
TRBV20-1	TRBJ2-2	CSALTSITGELFF
TRBV28	TRBJ2-6	CASGQSGANVLTF
TRBV20-1	TRBJ2-3	CSATRQSGTTDTQYF
TRBV3-1	TRBJ1-4	CASSLQGAREKLFF
TRBV12-3/TRBV12-4	TRBJ2-6	CASSPSSGANVLTF
TRBV12-3/TRBV12-4	TRBJ1-2	CASWGGPHGYTF
TRBV7-9	TRBJ1-2	CASSLGQGFGYTF
TRBV6-4	TRBJ2-1	CASSDAGASYNEQFF
TRBV7-2	TRBJ2-1	CASSSTSGRPGNEQFF
TRBV7-8	TRBJ2-3	CASSIRTGGGTDTQYF
TRBV27	TRBJ1-3	CASSVSRSAGNTIYF
TRBV14	TRBJ1-2	CASSTRTGKDYGYTF
TRBV6-6	TRBJ1-3	CASTLAGNTIYF
TRBV5-1	TRBJ1-6	CASSLARGTDNSPLHF
TRBV6-5	TRBJ1-5	CASSYSNGHQPQHF
TRBV7-9	TRBJ2-5	CASGLNEQETQYF
TRBV6-6	TRBJ2-4	CASSYGDIQYF
TRBV6-1	TRBJ1-2	CASSEGTRALDYGYTF
TRBV7-2	TRBJ2-7	CASSARTPPYEQYF